The 8 T cell receptor beta chains below come from one sample, sequenced in a study of identical twins' blood T cells. Via MiXCR, TCRdb re-called the 5' RACE reads, giving one row per CDR3 protein. The sample holds a few hundred thousand distinct CDR3 sequences, approximately 30% seen once. The sample comprised PBMCs. Source of these receptors: a woman aged 18 to 55 in good health.

This clonotype was seen a handful of times. This rearrangement joins TRBV20-1 to TRBJ2-3; 8 bases match TRBD2. Germline V gene data show CDR1 as DFQATT and CDR2 as SNEGSKA (reference sequence). J gave up 6 bases and V 2 bases, and 7 bases lay outside the gene matches. CDR3 size: 14 residues. The CDR3 region has the DNA TGCAGTGCTAGAAAGACCGGGGGGGACGATACGCAGTATTTT. Residues: CSARKTGGDDTQYF.

Only a few counts were recorded for this clonotype. V gene TRBV2 combines with J gene TRBJ2-2; 8 bases align to TRBD1. The CDR3 is 15 residues long. Germline assignment: CDR1 SNHLY and CDR2 FYNNEI. With V trimmed by 7 bases and J by 0 bases, 4 bases remained unmatched. The CDR3: CASTVTGANTGELFF. Here the CDR3 DNA reads TGTGCCAGCACCGTGACAGGGGCGAACACCGGGGAGCTGTTTTTT.

This clonotype appeared a few times. V gene TRBV6-6 combines with J gene TRBJ2-2; 9 bases align to TRBD2. V gave up 5 bases and J gave up 7 bases; unmatched junction bases: 8. CDR1 is MNHNY, CDR2 SVGAGI, per germline (reference sequence). CDR3 length: 15 residues. CDR3 loop: CASSGSGGNFGELFF. The CDR3 DNA reads as TGTGCCAGCAGTGGTAGCGGGGGTAATTTCGGGGAGCTGTTTTTT.

This clonotype turned up a few times. The rearrangement uses TRBV11-2 and TRBJ2-1, with no clear D. Trimming pared 0 bases from V and 9 bases from J, leaving 12 bases between. Germline V lookup: CDR1 SGHAT, CDR2 FQNNGV. The CDR3 extends over 14 amino acids. The CDR3 nucleotides read TGTGCCAGCAGCTTAGATTGGTTCGGGTCTGAGCAGTTCTTC. It translates to CASSLDWFGSEQFF.

The genes are TRBV9 and TRBJ2-7, with D unresolved. The CDR3 covers 13 residues. CDR1 SGDLS and CDR2 YYNGEE come from the germline V gene. V was shortened by 5 bases and J by 1 base, with 10 bases between the two germline ends. The CDR3 protein is CASSTFGSYEQYF. The CDR3 DNA reads TGTGCCAGCAGTACCTTTGGATCCTACGAGCAGTACTTC.

As regards this clonotype: One junction end disagrees with the germline gene, perhaps due to a read error. The chain links TRBV7-9 to TRBJ2-3; 14 positions agree with TRBD2. The CDR3 is 15 residues long. Germline V lookup: CDR1 SEHNR, CDR2 FQNEAQ (reference sequence). CDR3 in DNA: TGTTCCAGCAGCTTGACTAGCGGGAGGGCAGATACGCAGTATTTT. Protein sequence: CSSSLTSGRADTQYF.

Comment on this clonotype: One junction end does not reproduce the germline sequence, and a read error may be involved. The chain couples TRBV5-1 to TRBJ1-1; 9 nucleotides line up with TRBD1. The CDR3 spans 15 residues. Per the germline V gene, CDR1 is SGHRS and CDR2 is YFSETQ. CDR3 coding DNA: TGCACCAGCAGCTCGTGGGACAGGGTGAGCACTGAAGCTTTCTTT. Translation: CTSSSWDRVSTEAFF.

The rearrangement joins TRBV5-1 to TRBJ1-1; tentatively, D is TRBD1 (6 bases). Germline CDR1 is SGHRS and CDR2 is YFSETQ. The CDR3 covers 14 residues. Trimming left V 2 bases short and J 3 bases short, with 11 bases between. In nucleotides, the CDR3 is TGCGCCAGCAGCTTTACAGGGTTCGACACTGAAGCTTTCTTT. This gives the protein CASSFTGFDTEAFF.